The next 10 T cell receptor beta chains were all read from a single sample in a study of shared clonotypes between healthy human individuals. Clones were read by immunoSEQ multiplex PCR, and TCRdb kept only the in-frame ones, dropping some. The table has approximately 2.3 million clones, 90% to 95% seen once; the top ten hold about 0.39%. The sample consisted of naive CD4+ T cells from PBMCs. Subset noted: CD45RA+ positively selected. All receptors come from a man between 18 and 35 years old in good health. Some clones in this sample may be carry-over from other donors' samples.

This rearrangement joins TRBV19 to TRBJ1-2, with D possibly TRBD1 on 6 matching bases. From germline, CDR1 is LNHDA and CDR2 SQIVND (reference sequence). The CDR3 runs to 15 residues. V gave up 6 bases and J gave up 5 bases, with 19 bases separating them. The CDR3 region is CASSPTTGTTYGYTF. The CDR3 DNA reads TGTGCCAGTAGCCCAACCACCGGGACAACTTATGGCTACACCTTC.

This rearrangement joins TRBV7-6 to TRBJ2-2; TRBD2 aligns across 11 bases. Germline V gene data show CDR1 as SGHVS and CDR2 as FNYEAQ. J lost 4 bases, V lost 2 bases, and 6 bases had no gene match. The CDR3 has 17 residues. The CDR3 is CASSLIILAGVTGELFF. CDR3 DNA: TGTGCCAGCAGCTTAATAATACTAGCGGGAGTCACCGGGGAGCTGTTTTTT.

The V gene is TRBV28, the J gene TRBJ1-5; 9 nucleotides agree with TRBD1. This CDR3 spans 15 amino acids. The ends lost 6 bases at V and 6 bases at J; junction bases unmatched: 9. Germline CDR1 reads MDHEN; CDR2 reads SYDVKM. In DNA, the CDR3 is TGTGCCAGCAGGACCACAGGGGGCGAGGGTCAGCCCCAGCATTTT. This encodes CASRTTGGEGQPQHF.

The V gene is TRBV7-6, the J gene TRBJ2-7; 14 bases agree with TRBD2. Looked up from germline, CDR1 is SGHVS and CDR2 is FNYEAQ. J lost 2 bases, V lost 5 bases, and 5 bases had no gene match. This CDR3 is 16 amino acids long. The CDR3, as DNA: TGTGCCAGCAGCCTCGGGACTAGCGGGGGCACCTACGAGCAGTACTTC. Amino acid sequence: CASSLGTSGGTYEQYF.

This clone was seen more than once but under ten times. The chain links TRBV6-6 to TRBJ1-1; D gene ambiguous. The CDR3 runs 15 residues. Germline CDR1 and CDR2: MNHNY and SVGAGI (reference sequence). The V end lost 0 bases, the J end lost 0 bases, and 8 bases lay between the germline ends. The CDR3 sequence is CASSYSLSVNTEAFF. Here the CDR3 DNA reads TGTGCCAGCAGTTACTCGTTGTCAGTGAACACTGAAGCTTTCTTT.

The chain has TRBV30 and TRBJ2-7, with D possibly being TRBD2 (5 bases). V dropped 0 bases and J dropped 4 bases, with 10 bases sitting between them. This CDR3 spans 13 amino acids. Germline V gene data show CDR1 as GTSNPN and CDR2 as SVGIG (reference sequence). The CDR3: CAWSVGSGYEQYF. The DNA for the CDR3 is TGTGCCTGGAGTGTAGGGTCGGGGTACGAGCAGTACTTC.

This rearrangement joins TRBV28 to TRBJ1-2; 9 bases align to TRBD1. After removal of 6 bases from V and 8 bases from J, the junction contained 10 bases not matched to a gene. CDR3 length equals 14 residues. The V gene's germline CDR1 is MDHEN and CDR2 SYDVKM. CDR3 in amino acids: CASRGGQGTAGYTF. In nucleotides, the CDR3 is TGTGCCAGCAGGGGGGGACAGGGCACGGCCGGCTACACCTTC.

This chain uses TRBV28 with TRBJ2-2, with 9 bases matching TRBD1. This CDR3 is 14 amino acids long. Germline V CDR1 and CDR2: MDHEN, SYDVKM. J lost 6 bases, V lost 10 bases, and 9 bases had no gene match. In DNA, the CDR3 is TGTGCCACCCGGGACAGGGAACGGTCCGGGGAGCTGTTTTTT. Protein sequence: CATRDRERSGELFF.

The chain links TRBV28 to TRBJ2-2; D is unresolved. The CDR3 is 13 residues long. Trimming cost V 6 bases and J 3 bases, with 8 bases left between them. Germline CDR1 reads MDHEN; CDR2 reads SYDVKM. In nucleotides, the CDR3 is TGTGCCAGCAGAAACGGAGACACCGGGGAGCTGTTTTTT. Translation: CASRNGDTGELFF.

This clone was seen only once. The sample has other DNA sequences that encode this CDR3 too. The chain employs TRBV28 and TRBJ2-1; D gene unclear. Trimming took off 6 bases at V and 9 bases at J, with 9 bases between the two ends. Looked up from germline, CDR1 is MDHEN and CDR2 is SYDVKM. The CDR3 length is 11 residues. The CDR3 protein is CASRQVSEQFF. The CDR3 region has the DNA TGTGCCAGCAGACAAGTGAGTGAGCAGTTCTTC.